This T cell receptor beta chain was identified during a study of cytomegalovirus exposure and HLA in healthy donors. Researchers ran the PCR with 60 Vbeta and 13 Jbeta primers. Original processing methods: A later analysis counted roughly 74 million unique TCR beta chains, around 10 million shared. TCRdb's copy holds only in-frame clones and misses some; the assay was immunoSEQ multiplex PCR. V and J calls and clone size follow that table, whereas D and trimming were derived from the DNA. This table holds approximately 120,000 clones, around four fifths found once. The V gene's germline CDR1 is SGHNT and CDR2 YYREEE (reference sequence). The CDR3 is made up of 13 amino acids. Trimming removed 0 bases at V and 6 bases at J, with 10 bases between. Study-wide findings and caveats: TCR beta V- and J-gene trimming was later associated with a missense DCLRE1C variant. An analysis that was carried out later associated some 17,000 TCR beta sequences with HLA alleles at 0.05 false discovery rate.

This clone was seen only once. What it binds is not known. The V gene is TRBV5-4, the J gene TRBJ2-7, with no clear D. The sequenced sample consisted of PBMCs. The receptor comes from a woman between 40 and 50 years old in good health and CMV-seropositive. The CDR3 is CASSLAVSFEQYF. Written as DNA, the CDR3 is TGTGCCAGCAGCTTGGCCGTGAGCTTCGAGCAGTACTTC. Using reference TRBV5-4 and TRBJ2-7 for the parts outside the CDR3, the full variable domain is ETGVTQSPTHLIKTRGQQVTLRCSSQSGHNTVSWYQQALGQGPQFIFQYYREEENGRGNFPPRFSGLQFPNYSSELNVNALELDDSALYLCASSLAVSFEQYFGPGTRLTVT.